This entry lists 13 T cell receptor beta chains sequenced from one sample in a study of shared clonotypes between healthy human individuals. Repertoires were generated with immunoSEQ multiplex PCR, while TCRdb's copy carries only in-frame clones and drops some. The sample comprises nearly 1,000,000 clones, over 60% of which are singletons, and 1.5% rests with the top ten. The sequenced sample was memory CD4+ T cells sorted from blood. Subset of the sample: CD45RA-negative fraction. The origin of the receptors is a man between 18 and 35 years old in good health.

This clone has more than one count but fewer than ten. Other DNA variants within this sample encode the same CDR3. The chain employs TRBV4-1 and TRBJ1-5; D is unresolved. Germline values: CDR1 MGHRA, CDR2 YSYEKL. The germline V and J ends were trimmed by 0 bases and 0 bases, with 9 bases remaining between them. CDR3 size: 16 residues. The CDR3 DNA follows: TGCGCCAGCAGCCAAGACCGAACGGATAGCAATCAGCCCCAGCATTTT. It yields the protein CASSQDRTDSNQPQHF.

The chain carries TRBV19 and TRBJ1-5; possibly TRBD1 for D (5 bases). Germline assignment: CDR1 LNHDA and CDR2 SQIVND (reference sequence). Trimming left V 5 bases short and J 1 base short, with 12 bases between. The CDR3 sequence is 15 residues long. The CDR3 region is CASSPGIGSNQPQHF. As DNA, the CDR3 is TGTGCCAGTAGTCCAGGGATTGGAAGCAATCAGCCCCAGCATTTT.

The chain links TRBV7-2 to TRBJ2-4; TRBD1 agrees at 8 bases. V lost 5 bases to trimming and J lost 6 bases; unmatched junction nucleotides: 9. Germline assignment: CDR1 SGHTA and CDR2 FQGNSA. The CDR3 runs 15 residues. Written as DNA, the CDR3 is TGTGCCAGCAGCCTAGTAGCAGGGGGCTCAAACATTCAGTACTTC. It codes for CASSLVAGGSNIQYF. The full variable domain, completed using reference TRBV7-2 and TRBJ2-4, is GAGVSQSPSNKVTEKGKDVELRCDPISGHTALYWYRQSLGQGLEFLIYFQGNSAPDKSGLPSDRFSAERTGGSVSTLTIQRTQQEDSAVYLCASSLVAGGSNIQYFGAGTRLSVL.

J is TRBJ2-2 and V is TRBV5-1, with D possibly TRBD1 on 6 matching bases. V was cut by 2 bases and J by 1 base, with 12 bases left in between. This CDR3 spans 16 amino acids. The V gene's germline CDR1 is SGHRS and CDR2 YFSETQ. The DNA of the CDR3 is TGCGCCAGCAGCTTCTCCGGGACAAGGAACACCGGGGAGCTGTTTTTT. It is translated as CASSFSGTRNTGELFF.

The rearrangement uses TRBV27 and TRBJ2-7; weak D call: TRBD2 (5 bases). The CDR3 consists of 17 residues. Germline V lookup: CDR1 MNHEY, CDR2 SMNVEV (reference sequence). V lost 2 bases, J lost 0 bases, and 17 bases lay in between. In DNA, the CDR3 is TGTGCCAGCAGTTTAACCCCGAGGGTGGGCAACTCCTACGAGCAGTACTTC. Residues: CASSLTPRVGNSYEQYF.

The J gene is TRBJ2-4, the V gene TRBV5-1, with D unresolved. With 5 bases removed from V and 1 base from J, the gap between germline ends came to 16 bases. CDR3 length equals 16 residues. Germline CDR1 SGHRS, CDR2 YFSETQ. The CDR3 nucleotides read TGCGCCAGCAGTTCGGATGCCCGTAGCGCCAAAAACATTCAGTACTTC. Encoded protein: CASSSDARSAKNIQYF.

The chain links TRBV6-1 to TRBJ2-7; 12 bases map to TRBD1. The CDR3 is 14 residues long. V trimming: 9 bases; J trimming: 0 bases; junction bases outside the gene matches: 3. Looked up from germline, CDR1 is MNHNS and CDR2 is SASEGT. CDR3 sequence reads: CASKGQGASYEQYF. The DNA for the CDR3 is TGTGCCAGTAAGGGACAGGGGGCCTCCTACGAGCAGTACTTC.

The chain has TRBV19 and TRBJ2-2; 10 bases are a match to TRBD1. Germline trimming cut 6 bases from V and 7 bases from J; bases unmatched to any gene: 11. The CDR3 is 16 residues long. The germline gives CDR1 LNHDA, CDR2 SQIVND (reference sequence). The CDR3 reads CASRLLGDRGSGELFF. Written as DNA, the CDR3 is TGTGCCAGTAGGTTATTAGGGGACAGGGGAAGCGGGGAGCTGTTTTTT.

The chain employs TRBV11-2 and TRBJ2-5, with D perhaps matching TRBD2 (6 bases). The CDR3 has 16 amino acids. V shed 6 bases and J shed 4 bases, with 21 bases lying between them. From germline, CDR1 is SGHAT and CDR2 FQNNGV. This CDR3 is CASRRELEAGRETQYF. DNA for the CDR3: TGTGCCAGCAGGAGAGAACTAGAAGCGGGCCGAGAGACCCAGTACTTC.

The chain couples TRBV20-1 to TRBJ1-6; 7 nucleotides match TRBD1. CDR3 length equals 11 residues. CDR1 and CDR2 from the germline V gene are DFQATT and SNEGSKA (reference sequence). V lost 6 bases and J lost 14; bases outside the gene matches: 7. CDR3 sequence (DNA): TGCAGTGCCAACGACAGGGCAACCCTCCACTTT. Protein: CSANDRATLHF.

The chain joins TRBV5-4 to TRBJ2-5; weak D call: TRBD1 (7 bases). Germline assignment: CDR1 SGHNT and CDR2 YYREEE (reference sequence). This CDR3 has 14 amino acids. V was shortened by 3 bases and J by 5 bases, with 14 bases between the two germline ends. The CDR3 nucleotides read TGTGCCAGCAGCTCGACAGGAGGGGGCGAGACCCAGTACTTC. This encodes CASSSTGGGETQYF.

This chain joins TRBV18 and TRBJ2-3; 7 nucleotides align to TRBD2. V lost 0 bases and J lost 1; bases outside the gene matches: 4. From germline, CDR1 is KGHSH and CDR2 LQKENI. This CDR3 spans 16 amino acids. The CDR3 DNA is TGTGCCAGCTCACCACCGCACAGCGGGGGCACAGATACGCAGTATTTT. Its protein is CASSPPHSGGTDTQYF.

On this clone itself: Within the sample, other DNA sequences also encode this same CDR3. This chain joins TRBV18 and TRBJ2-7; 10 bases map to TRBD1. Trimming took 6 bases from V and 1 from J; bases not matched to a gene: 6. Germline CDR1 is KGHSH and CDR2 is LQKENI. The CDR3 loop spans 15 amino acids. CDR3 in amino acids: CASSPGQGGSYEQYF. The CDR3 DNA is TGTGCCAGCTCTCCCGGACAGGGGGGGTCCTACGAGCAGTACTTC.